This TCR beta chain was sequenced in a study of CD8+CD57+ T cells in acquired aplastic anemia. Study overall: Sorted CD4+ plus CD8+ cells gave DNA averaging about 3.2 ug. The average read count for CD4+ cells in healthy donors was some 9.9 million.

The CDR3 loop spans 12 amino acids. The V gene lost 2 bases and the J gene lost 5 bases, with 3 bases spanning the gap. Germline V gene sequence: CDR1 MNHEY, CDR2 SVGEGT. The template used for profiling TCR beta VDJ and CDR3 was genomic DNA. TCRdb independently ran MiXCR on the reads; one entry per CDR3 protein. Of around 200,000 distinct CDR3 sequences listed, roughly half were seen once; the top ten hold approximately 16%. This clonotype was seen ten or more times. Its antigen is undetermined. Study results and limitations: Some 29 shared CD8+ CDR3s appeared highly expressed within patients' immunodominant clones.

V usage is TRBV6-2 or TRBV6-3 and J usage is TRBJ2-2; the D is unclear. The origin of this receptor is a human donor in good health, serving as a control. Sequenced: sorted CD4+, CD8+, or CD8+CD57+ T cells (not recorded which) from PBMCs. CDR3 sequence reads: CASSYGTGELFF. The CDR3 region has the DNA TGTGCCAGCAGTTACGGAACCGGGGAGCTGTTTTTT.